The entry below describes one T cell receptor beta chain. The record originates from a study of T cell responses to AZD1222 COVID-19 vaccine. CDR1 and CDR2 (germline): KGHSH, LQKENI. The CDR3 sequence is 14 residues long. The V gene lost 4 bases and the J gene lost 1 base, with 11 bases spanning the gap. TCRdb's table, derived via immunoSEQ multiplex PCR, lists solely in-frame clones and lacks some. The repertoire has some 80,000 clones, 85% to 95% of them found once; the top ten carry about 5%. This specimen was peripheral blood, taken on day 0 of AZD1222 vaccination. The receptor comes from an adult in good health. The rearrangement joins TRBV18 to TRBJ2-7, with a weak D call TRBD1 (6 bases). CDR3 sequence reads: CASSLQGTSYEQYF. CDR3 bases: TGTGCCAGCTCACTTCAGGGGACATCCTACGAGCAGTACTTC.